This T cell receptor (beta chain) was sequenced during a study of cytomegalovirus exposure and HLA in healthy donors. The length of the CDR3 is 15 residues. Germline CDR1 reads SNHLY; CDR2 reads FYNNEI. The ends were cut back, 3 bases at V and 3 bases at J, with 12 bases in the middle. Primers for the PCR totalled 60 Vbeta and 13 Jbeta. Sequencing was performed with immunoSEQ multiplex PCR; in TCRdb, only in-frame clones are kept and a portion is missing. Of around 58,000 clones listed, 60% to 85% are singletons. V gene TRBV2 combines with J gene TRBJ1-5, with a weak D call TRBD1 (5 bases). Sample: PBMCs. The receptor comes from a male donor in good health and CMV-seropositive. CDR3 amino acids: CASSETARVNQPQHF. Written as DNA, the CDR3 is TGTGCCAGCAGTGAGACAGCTCGAGTCAATCAGCCCCAGCATTTT.